The next 20 T cell receptor delta chains were all read from a single sample in a study of γδ T cells in repeated Plasmodium falciparum infection. TCRdb reran clone calling via CATT on the multiplex PCR reads. The table lists more than 70,000 delta-chain clones, roughly 0.98% of them singletons. Bulk repertoires came from Vgamma9/Vdelta2+ or Vdelta2-negative gammadelta T cells flow-sorted from PBMC. The sequenced sample consisted of gamma-delta T cells from blood. These TCRs come from a pool of human donors (malaria-infected and uninfected, not separated).

A few counts support this clone. The amino acid sequence in TCRdb belongs to a much larger clone and departs from this DNA's translation at residue 4, likely a sequencing read error; the sequence shown is translated from the DNA. The chain combines TRDV2 with TRDJ1; 10 bases are a match to TRDD3. There are 16 residues in the CDR3. The germline gives CDR1 GEAIGNYY, CDR2 EKD. CDR3 in DNA: TGTGCCTGTAACACCGTTACTGGGGGATTCACCGATAAACTCATCTTT. This sequence encodes CACNTVTGGFTDKLIF.

As regards this clone: A far larger clone is one nucleotide away, so this likely arose from a read error. Other DNA sequences in the same sample also yield this CDR3. The V call is TRDV1, the J call TRDJ1; D is ambiguous. CDR3 length: 11 amino acids. Germline lookup yields CDR1 TSWWSYY and CDR2 QGS. This CDR3 is CALTDTDKLIF. The CDR3 DNA reads as TGTGCACTTACGGATACCGATAAACTCATCTTT.

Comment on this clone: TCRdb's entry gives the protein of a much larger clone, which mismatches this DNA's translation at residue 7, likely from a read error; the protein reported here is translated from the DNA. This chain uses TRDV1 with TRDJ1; maybe TRDD3 (5 bases). The CDR3 length is 27 residues. In germline, CDR1 is TSWWSYY, CDR2 QGS. Trimming stripped 4 bases from V and 1 base from J, with 49 bases between. CDR3 region: CALGGPSIPLFVRKSCINGDLTDKLIF. CDR3 sequence (DNA): TGTGCTCTTGGGGGCCCCAGCATACCCCTTTTTGTGCGAAAGTCTTGCATAAACGGGGACCTCACCGATAAACTCATCTTT.

As to this clone: TCRdb's entry gives the protein of a much larger clone, which mismatches this DNA's translation at residue 19, likely from a read error; the protein reported here is translated from the DNA. The J gene is TRDJ1, the V gene TRDV2, with 7 bases matching TRDD3. The CDR3 extends over 21 amino acids. Looked up from germline, CDR1 is GEAIGNYY and CDR2 is EKD. The CDR3 loop is CACDTKALGIGLDPYTDKHIF. As DNA, the CDR3 is TGTGCCTGTGACACCAAGGCACTGGGGATCGGGCTGGACCCGTACACCGATAAACACATCTTT.

This clone was picked up a small number of times. The protein that TCRdb holds for this DNA derives from a much larger clone and differs from the translated DNA at residue 3, which likely indicates a read error; the protein shown here is translated from the DNA. The rearrangement links TRDV1 to TRDJ1; 8 bases fit TRDD3. Germline CDR1 TSWWSYY, CDR2 QGS. The CDR3 spans 16 residues. This chain's CDR3 is CAVGELRDTGTDKLIF. The CDR3, as DNA: TGTGCTGTTGGGGAACTGAGGGATACGGGTACCGATAAACTCATCTTT.

Regarding this clone: TCRdb lists the protein of a much larger clone for this DNA, which differs at residue 12, so this is likely a read error; the protein given here is translated from the DNA itself. The genes are TRDV2 and TRDJ1; TRDD3 matches at 10 bases. TCRdb gives no J gene; it was assigned here by matching the DNA to germline. Losses at the gene ends were 0 bases for V and 0 bases for J; bases not matched to a gene: 15. CDR1 and CDR2 from the germline V gene are GEAIGNYY and EKD. The CDR3 sequence is 20 residues long. The CDR3 here is CACDTVPTTGGCGYTDKLIF. The DNA of the CDR3 is TGTGCCTGTGACACCGTTCCCACAACTGGGGGATGCGGGTACACCGATAAACTCATCTTT.

Concerning this clone itself: The protein in TCRdb stems from a much larger clone and differs at residue 3 from this DNA's translation, likely a read error; here the protein is translated from the DNA. V and J are TRDV1 and TRDJ1; perhaps TRDD3 as D (5 bases). The J gene, absent from TCRdb, was called here by matching the DNA to germline. The ends were cut back, 10 bases at V and 0 bases at J, with 27 bases in the middle. The CDR3 runs to 18 residues. The germline gives CDR1 TSWWSYY, CDR2 QGS. This CDR3 reads CAPKKGGPPRPYTDKLIF. The DNA of the CDR3 is TGTGCTCCCAAAAAAGGGGGCCCCCCACGTCCGTACACCGATAAACTCATCTTT.

This clone occurred a few times. A far larger clone is one base from this, pointing to a likely read error. At the DNA level, this CDR3 is encoded by other sequences in the same sample as well. The J gene is TRDJ1, the V gene TRDV2; a possible D gene is TRDD3 (5 bases). TCRdb carries no J gene annotation; the J gene was assigned here by matching the DNA with germline. Deletions cut 3 bases from V and 4 bases from J, with 32 bases between. Germline-derived CDR1 and CDR2 are GEAIGNYY and EKD. The CDR3 is 20 residues long. The CDR3 sequence is CACDPGGFAPGETFGDKLIF. The CDR3, as DNA: TGTGCCTGTGACCCTGGAGGTTTCGCGCCAGGGGAAACTTTTGGCGATAAACTCATCTTT.

Many counts were recorded for this clone. This chain uses TRDV2 with TRDJ1, with TRDD3 identical over 10 bases. J was trimmed by 0 bases and V by 0 bases; bases with no gene match: 9. The CDR3 length is 18 residues. From germline, CDR1 is GEAIGNYY and CDR2 EKD. CDR3 nucleotide sequence: TGTGCCTGTGACACCCTGGGGGATAAAGGGGGATACACCGATAAACTCATCTTT. It yields the protein CACDTLGDKGGYTDKLIF.

Notes on this clone: This likely came from a read error, as a far larger clone is one base away. This sample also contains other DNA sequences that code for the same CDR3. The chain couples TRDV2 to TRDJ3; 9 bases match TRDD3. The J gene, missing from TCRdb, was assigned here through DNA to germline matching. The CDR3 covers 18 residues. J gave up 3 bases and V 4 bases, and 9 bases lay outside the gene matches. Germline V gene lookup returns CDR1 GEAIGNYY and CDR2 EKD. This CDR3 is CACDTLLGELWDTRQMFF. The CDR3 nucleotides read TGTGCCTGTGATACCCTACTGGGGGAACTCTGGGACACCCGACAGATGTTTTTC.

This clone was detected a few times. TCRdb pairs this DNA with a much larger clone's protein that differs at residue 4, likely a read error; the protein shown was translated from the DNA. This rearrangement joins TRDV2 to TRDJ3; possible D gene TRDD3, 5 bases. The J gene comes from matching the DNA to germline here; TCRdb lacks it. The CDR3 spans 18 residues. Per the germline V gene, CDR1 is GEAIGNYY and CDR2 is EKD. CDR3 protein: CACGTEGDHSWDTRQMFF. The DNA of the CDR3 is TGTGCCTGTGGCACCGAAGGGGACCACTCCTGGGACACCCGACAGATGTTTTTC.

This clone was seen a handful of times. TCRdb's listed protein matches a much larger clone and diverges from this DNA's translation at residue 22, likely through a read error; the protein shown comes from the DNA. The V and J genes are TRDV1 and TRDJ1; 9 nucleotides agree with TRDD3. Germline V gene lookup returns CDR1 TSWWSYY and CDR2 QGS. The CDR3 covers 25 residues. CDR3 amino acids: CALGELWAFLRSTGGKQGETDRLIF. CDR3 nucleotide sequence: TGTGCTCTTGGGGAACTATGGGCGTTCCTACGTTCCACTGGGGGAAAACAGGGGGAGACCGATAGACTCATCTTT.

This clone came up a few times. A read error likely explains why the TCRdb protein, taken from a much larger clone, differs from this DNA's translation at residue 15; the protein shown is translated from the DNA. The chain employs TRDV2 and TRDJ1, with TRDD3 matching over 12 bases. The J gene was missing in TCRdb and was found by matching the end of the DNA to germline. CDR3 length: 22 residues. The germline gives CDR1 GEAIGNYY, CDR2 EKD. V lost 1 base, J lost 0 bases, and 20 bases stayed unmatched. The CDR3 DNA follows: TGTGCCTGTGACACAAAGCGGATGCTACTGGGGGATACAGGCTCCTACACCGATAAACTCATCTTT. Protein: CACDTKRMLLGDTGSYTDKLIF.

This clone appeared a few times. TCRdb has a much larger clone's protein, which differs at residue 3 from the translation of this DNA, likely because of a read error; what is shown is the protein translated from the DNA. J is TRDJ1 and V is TRDV2, with 13 bases that match TRDD3. TCRdb leaves out the J gene; it was filled in here by matching the DNA to germline. The germline V gene encodes CDR1 GEAIGNYY and CDR2 EKD. The CDR3 runs 16 residues. The CDR3 region is CAYDILGDTLTDKLIF. CDR3 bases: TGTGCCTATGACATACTGGGGGATACGCTCACCGATAAACTCATCTTT.

A few counts support this clone. A single base is all that separates this from a far larger clone, so a read error is likely. The same CDR3 also results from other DNA sequences found in this sample. V and J are TRDV1 and TRDJ1; 8 nucleotides agree with TRDD3. The V segment lost 0 bases and the J segment 2 bases; nucleotides outside the gene matches: 26. The CDR3 is made up of 23 amino acids. Germline loops: CDR1 TSWWSYY, CDR2 QGS. CDR3 DNA sequence: TGTGCTCTTGGGGAACTATCCTTAGGCCTTCCCCATTACTGGGGGTCTAGAACCGATAAACTCATCTTT. This gives the protein CALGELSLGLPHYWGSRTDKLIF.

This clone was detected ten times or more. Other DNA sequences in this sample translate to the same CDR3. The gene calls are TRDV1 and TRDJ1, with TRDD3 matching 10 bases. The V gene's germline CDR1 is TSWWSYY and CDR2 QGS. The CDR3 extends over 21 amino acids. V gave up 1 base and J gave up 5 bases; unmatched junction bases: 22. The CDR3 loop reads CALGERFLPHDLGDTSDKLIF. The CDR3 DNA is TGTGCTCTTGGGGAACGTTTCCTACCTCACGACTTGGGGGATACCTCGGATAAACTCATCTTT.

Comments on this clone: The mismatch at residue 4 between this DNA's translation and the TCRdb protein of a much larger clone likely reflects a read error; the protein shown is translated from the DNA. The chain joins TRDV2 to TRDJ1; 11 positions agree with TRDD3. Assignment of the J gene here rests on matching the DNA to germline, because TCRdb gives none. The CDR3 is 20 amino acids. Looked up from germline, CDR1 is GEAIGNYY and CDR2 is EKD. The V gene end was trimmed by 5 bases and the J gene end by 0 bases; junction bases not matched to a gene: 19. The CDR3 DNA reads TGTGCCTGTGCTGCCGGGGTACTGGGGGATAAAGGGAGATACACCGATAAACTCATCTTT. Translation gives CACAAGVLGDKGRYTDKLIF.

Remarks on this clone: A far larger clone is one nucleotide away, so this likely arose from a read error. This specimen includes other DNA sequences encoding the same CDR3. The chain couples TRDV2 to TRDJ1; 8 bases fit TRDD3. TCRdb is silent on the J gene; assignment here came from matching the DNA to germline. The CDR3 loop spans 18 amino acids. V was pared by 0 bases and J by 8 bases, with 19 bases of the junction left unmatched. In germline, CDR1 is GEAIGNYY, CDR2 EKD. CDR3 in amino acids: CACDTRKTFGGSGDKLIF. The CDR3, as DNA: TGTGCCTGTGACACCCGTAAAACTTTTGGGGGATCCGGCGACAAACTCATCTTT.

This clone was picked up a small number of times. TCRdb's entry gives the protein of a much larger clone, which mismatches this DNA's translation at residue 14, likely from a read error; the protein reported here is translated from the DNA. V and J are TRDV2 and TRDJ1; 11 positions match TRDD3. TCRdb leaves out the J gene; it was filled in here by matching the DNA to germline. There are 18 residues in the CDR3. The germline V gene encodes CDR1 GEAIGNYY and CDR2 EKD. The CDR3 DNA follows: TGTGCCTGTGACACGTTAAGATATACTGGGGGATATACCGGTAAACTCATCTTT. It translates to CACDTLRYTGGYTGKLIF.

As concerns this clone: This DNA's translation and the protein TCRdb lists, from a much larger clone, do not match at residue 10, likely due to a read error; the protein shown is translated from the DNA. The V call is TRDV2, the J call TRDJ1; 10 bases map to TRDD3. TCRdb offers no J gene call, so here the DNA was matched to germline to obtain one. CDR1 is GEAIGNYY and CDR2 is EKD in the germline V gene. Unmatched junction bases numbered 7, after V lost 2 bases and J lost 2 bases. This CDR3 region has 16 residues. Here the CDR3 reads CACDNLGDNITDKLIF. The CDR3, as DNA: TGTGCCTGTGACAACCTGGGGGATAATATAACCGATAAACTCATCTTT.